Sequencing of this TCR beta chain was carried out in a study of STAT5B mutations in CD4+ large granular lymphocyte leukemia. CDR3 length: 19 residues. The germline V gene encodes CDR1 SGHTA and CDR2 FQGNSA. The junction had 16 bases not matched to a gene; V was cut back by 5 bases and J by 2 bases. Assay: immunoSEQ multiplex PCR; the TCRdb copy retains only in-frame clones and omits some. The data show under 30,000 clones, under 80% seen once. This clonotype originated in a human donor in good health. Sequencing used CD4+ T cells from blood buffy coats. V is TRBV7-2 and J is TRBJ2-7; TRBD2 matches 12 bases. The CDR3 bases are TGTGCCAGCAGCCTCTCCGGACTAGCGGGACTCATATCAGCCTACGAGCAGTACTTC. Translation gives CASSLSGLAGLISAYEQYF.